This paragraph reports one T cell receptor (beta chain). TCRdb keeps only in-frame clones here, not all; method: immunoSEQ multiplex PCR. The sample has tens of thousands of clones; about nine tenths are singletons. This sample is part of a study of blood T cell repertoires in COVID-19. This CDR3 contains 16 residues. Germline CDR1 and CDR2: LNHDA and SQIVND (reference sequence). Germline trimming cut 3 bases from V and 4 bases from J; bases unmatched to any gene: 6. The sample taken for sequencing was peripheral blood. The receptor comes from a man aged 60 to 75 with COVID-19, enrolled during active disease. The chain joins TRBV19 to TRBJ2-2, with 9 bases lining up with TRBD2. The CDR3 DNA reads TGTGCCAGTAGTATCGGGCTAGCGGGATCCACCGGGGAGCTGTTTTTT. Its protein product is CASSIGLAGSTGELFF.